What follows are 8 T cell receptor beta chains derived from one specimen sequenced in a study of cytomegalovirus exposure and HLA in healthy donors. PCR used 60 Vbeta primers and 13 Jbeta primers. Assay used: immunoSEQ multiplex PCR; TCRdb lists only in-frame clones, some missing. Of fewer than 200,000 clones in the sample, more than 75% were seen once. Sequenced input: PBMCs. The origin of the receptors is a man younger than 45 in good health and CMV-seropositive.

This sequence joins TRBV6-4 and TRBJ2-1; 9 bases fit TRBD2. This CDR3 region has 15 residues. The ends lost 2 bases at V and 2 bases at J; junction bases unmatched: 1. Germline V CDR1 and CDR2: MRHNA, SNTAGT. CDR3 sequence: CASSDAGGPYNEQFF. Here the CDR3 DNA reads TGTGCCAGCAGTGACGCGGGAGGGCCCTACAATGAGCAGTTCTTC.

Written as DNA, the CDR3 is TGCGCCAGCAGCTTGGCGAGTAATACTGAAGCTTTCTTT. Amino acids: CASSLASNTEAFF. The gene calls are TRBV5-1 and TRBJ1-1; D remains unclear. CDR1 SGHRS and CDR2 YFSETQ come from the germline V gene. V lost 0 bases, J lost 5 bases, and 8 bases lay in between. The CDR3 spans 13 residues.

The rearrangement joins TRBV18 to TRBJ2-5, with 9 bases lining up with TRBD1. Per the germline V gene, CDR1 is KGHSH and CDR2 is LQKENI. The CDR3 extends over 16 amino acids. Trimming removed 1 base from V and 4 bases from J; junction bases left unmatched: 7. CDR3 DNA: TGTGCCAGCTCACCACTTGGGACAGGGATACCAGAGACCCAGTACTTC. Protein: CASSPLGTGIPETQYF.

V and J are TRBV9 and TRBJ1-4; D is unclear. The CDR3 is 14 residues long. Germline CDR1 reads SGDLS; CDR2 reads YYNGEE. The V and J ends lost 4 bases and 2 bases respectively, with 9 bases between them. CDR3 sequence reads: CASSKDTTNEKLFF. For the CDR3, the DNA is TGTGCCAGCAGCAAAGACACGACTAATGAAAAACTGTTTTTT.

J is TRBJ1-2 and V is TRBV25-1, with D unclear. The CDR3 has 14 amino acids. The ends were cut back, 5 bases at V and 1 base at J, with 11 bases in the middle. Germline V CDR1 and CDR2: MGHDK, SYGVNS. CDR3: CASSNPHSNYGYTF. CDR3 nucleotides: TGTGCCAGCAGTAACCCCCACAGTAACTATGGCTACACCTTC.

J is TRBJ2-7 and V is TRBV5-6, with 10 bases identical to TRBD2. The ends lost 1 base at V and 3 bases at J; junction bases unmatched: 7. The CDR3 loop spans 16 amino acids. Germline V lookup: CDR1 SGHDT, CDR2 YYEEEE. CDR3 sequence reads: CASSLSIAGGFYEQYF. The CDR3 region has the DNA TGTGCCAGCAGCTTGTCCATAGCGGGAGGCTTCTACGAGCAGTACTTC.

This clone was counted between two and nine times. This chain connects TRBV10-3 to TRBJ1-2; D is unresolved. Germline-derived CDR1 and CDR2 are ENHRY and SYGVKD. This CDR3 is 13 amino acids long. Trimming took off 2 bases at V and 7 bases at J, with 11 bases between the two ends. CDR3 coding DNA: TGTGCCATCAGTGAGCCCCGTGAGAGTGGCTACACCTTC. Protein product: CAISEPRESGYTF.

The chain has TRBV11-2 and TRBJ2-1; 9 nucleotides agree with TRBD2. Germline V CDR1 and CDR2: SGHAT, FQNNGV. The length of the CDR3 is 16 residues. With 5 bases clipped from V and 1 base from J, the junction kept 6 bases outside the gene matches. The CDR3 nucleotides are TGTGCCAGCAGCACACACAGCGGGAGGTCCTACAATGAGCAGTTCTTC. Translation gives CASSTHSGRSYNEQFF.